The T cell receptor beta chain described here comes from a study of blood T cells in healthy people across ages (dated by TCRdb to the mid-2010s). In the study overall: Template switching captured roughly one uniquely barcoded TCR beta cDNA molecule per two T cells in model experiments. Age-related changes in TCR beta repertoire diversity were measured in the study by deep sequencing normalized with unique cDNA molecular identifiers. Donors were grouped into four age groups: young (average approximately 16 years), middle-aged (39), aged (approximately 58) and long-lived (roughly 80). To avoid experimental bias, donors of different ages were spread randomly across the sequencing lanes. Two additional independent replicas of 1 million unique cDNA reads from the same blood draw were analyzed for two donors (one aged 18 to 30 and one aged 80 or older). Points the paper makes about the study in general: The percentage of naive T cells measured by flow cytometry correlated strongly with observed TCR beta diversity. As age increased, observed TCR beta diversity per million T cells dropped in a roughly linear way, and a significant reduction was already evident by age 40. The CMV infection status of donors was not known, potentially confounding age-related changes in expanded clonotypes. Compared with the aged group, the long-lived group had more naive CD4+ T cells, fewer expanded clones and increased TCR diversity, suggesting age selection. Conclusive comparison of naive and antigen-experienced compartments was prevented by the profiling of bulk unsorted PBMCs. Total diversity estimates from one million sequenced T cells were considered lower bounds and underestimates.

Donors were a few dozen systemically healthy Caucasian individuals from Russia aged roughly 6 to 90 years. Each donor gave around 9.8 milliliters of peripheral blood, collected into EDTA-treated Vacutainer tubes. Ficoll-Paque density-gradient centrifugation was used to isolate PBMCs, with at least 6 million obtained per sample. Total RNA was extracted from PBMCs with Trizol reagent, with at least 6 micrograms obtained per sample. For every donor, flow cytometry on a PBMC aliquot measured the percentage of naive CD45RAhigh/CD27high T cells. As for this clonotype: It lacks a known antigen. Nothing much larger sits one base from this clone, and base qualities are not available.

Trimming accounts for 0 bases at V and 5 bases at J, while the number of junction bases matched to no gene is 2. The germline V gene yields SGDLS for CDR1 and YYNGEE for CDR2. Taken from cysteine to phenylalanine, the CDR3 has 14 residues. CDR3 DNA is the only sequence kept; it has 42 bases, read in frame from the first base. Libraries were made using 5' RACE. A second 7 to 11 cycle PCR used a sample-barcoded 5' primer and a J-beta primer mix. Each TCR beta cDNA molecule received a unique molecular identifier from a template-switch 5' adaptor carrying 12 random nucleotides. Each sample yielded at least 3 million CDR3-containing paired-end reads. All of the RNA was converted into first-strand cDNA using the Mint cDNA synthesis kit, with a TRBC-specific oligonucleotide serving as the primer. Following uracil-DNA glycosylase treatment, a first 18-cycle PCR with universal primers M1SS and BC2_uni_R was performed on all cDNA. Per the authors' processing: Each sample was normalized by randomly selecting 1 million high-quality reads, each carrying a distinct molecular identifier. Reads with shared molecular identifiers were discarded instead of being binned into consensus sequences. MiTCR, set to a Q25 quality threshold and the strictest error-elimination algorithm, was used for CDR3 identification, clonotype clustering and error correction. A nonparametric unseen species model using Euler transformation provided a lower-bound estimate of total TCR beta diversity. TCRdb passed the public sequencing reads through fastp at Q25 and MiXCR, retaining productive beta sequences. CDR3 protein duplicates are merged, each entry listing the most common genes and DNA. None of the V and J calls come from the authors' own analysis; TCRdb made them. The sample table holds approximately 1,700,000 distinct CDR3 sequences, of which 35% to 50% were seen once. 23% of the sample comes from the top ten.

The sequence was obtained from a human donor in good health. The chain is made from TRBV9 and TRBJ2-5; 9 nucleotides in the junction match TRBD2. Sample: blood. The CDR3 protein sequence reads: CASSVDGLAETQYF. The DNA reads TGTGCCAGCAGCGTAGACGGACTAGCGGAGACCCAGTACTTC.